These 7 T cell receptor beta chains were sequenced from one sample in a study of hypomethylating agent response in myelodysplastic syndrome. The repertoire was sequenced with immunoSEQ multiplex PCR; TCRdb's copy has only in-frame clones and lacks some. The sample lists some 6,000 clones, approximately 82% occurring once. The sample here was bone marrow, taken before or after starting hypomethylating agent treatment for myelodysplastic syndrome (not recorded which). These receptors originate from a human donor with myelodysplastic syndrome.

The rearrangement joins TRBV2 to TRBJ2-3; 10 nucleotides line up with TRBD2. This CDR3 region has 15 residues. V shed 5 bases and J 1 base; nucleotides not matched to a gene: 3. The germline CDR1 and CDR2 sequences are SNHLY and FYNNEI. The CDR3 DNA is TGTGCCAGCAGTTTAGCGGGGGGAGGCACAGATACGCAGTATTTT. It specifies CASSLAGGGTDTQYF.

The rearrangement links TRBV5-4 to TRBJ1-2, with 10 positions matching TRBD1. The CDR3 is made up of 13 amino acids. CDR1 is SGHNT and CDR2 is YYREEE in the germline V gene (reference sequence). After removal of 4 bases from V and 5 bases from J, the junction contained 2 bases not matched to a gene. The CDR3 coding sequence is TGTGCCAGCAGCCCGGACAGGGGGTATGGCTACACCTTC. Translation: CASSPDRGYGYTF.

The chain recombines TRBV4-2 with TRBJ2-5, with 7 bases lining up with TRBD1. Germline V CDR1 and CDR2: LGHNA, YNFKEQ. V lost 0 bases, J lost 13 bases, and 8 bases stayed unmatched. The CDR3 extends over 13 amino acids. The CDR3 DNA sequence: TGTGCCAGCAGCCAAGATTCCGACAGGGTGCTGTACTTC. It translates to CASSQDSDRVLYF.

This clone has a handful of counts. This CDR3 reads CASSLIQTDTLSDTQYF. CDR3 DNA: TGTGCCAGCAGCTTAATCCAGACAGATACCTTGTCAGATACGCAGTATTTT. V usage is TRBV7-9 and J usage is TRBJ2-3, with D maybe TRBD1 (5 bases). CDR3 size: 17 residues. Germline CDR1 reads SEHNR; CDR2 reads FQNEAQ (reference sequence). Trimming stripped 2 bases from V and 4 bases from J, with 19 bases between.

This clone was detected only a few times. The chain couples TRBV5-4 to TRBJ2-7; D might be TRBD1 or TRBD2, each matching 5 bases. V was cut by 0 bases and J by 0 bases, with 10 bases left in between. CDR3 size: 15 residues. CDR1 is SGHNT and CDR2 is YYREEE in the germline V gene (reference sequence). CDR3 loop: CASSLAAGSSYEQYF. For the CDR3, the DNA is TGTGCCAGCAGCTTGGCCGCAGGGAGCTCCTACGAGCAGTACTTC.

This clone was picked up a small number of times. The gene calls are TRBV9 and TRBJ1-2, with no clear D. V lost 4 bases, J lost 2 bases, and 6 bases lay in between. The germline V gene has CDR1 SGDLS and CDR2 YYNGEE. The CDR3 is 12 amino acids. CDR3 loop: CASSKENYGYTF. The CDR3 DNA reads as TGTGCCAGCAGCAAGGAGAACTATGGCTACACCTTC.

The V call is TRBV5-6, the J call TRBJ2-5, with 9 bases identical to TRBD2. Germline CDR1 is SGHDT and CDR2 is YYEEEE. With V trimmed by 7 bases and J by 4 bases, 5 bases remained unmatched. There are 13 residues in the CDR3. This CDR3 is CASVAGGLETQYF. CDR3 nucleotide sequence: TGTGCCAGCGTCGCGGGGGGGCTAGAGACCCAGTACTTC.